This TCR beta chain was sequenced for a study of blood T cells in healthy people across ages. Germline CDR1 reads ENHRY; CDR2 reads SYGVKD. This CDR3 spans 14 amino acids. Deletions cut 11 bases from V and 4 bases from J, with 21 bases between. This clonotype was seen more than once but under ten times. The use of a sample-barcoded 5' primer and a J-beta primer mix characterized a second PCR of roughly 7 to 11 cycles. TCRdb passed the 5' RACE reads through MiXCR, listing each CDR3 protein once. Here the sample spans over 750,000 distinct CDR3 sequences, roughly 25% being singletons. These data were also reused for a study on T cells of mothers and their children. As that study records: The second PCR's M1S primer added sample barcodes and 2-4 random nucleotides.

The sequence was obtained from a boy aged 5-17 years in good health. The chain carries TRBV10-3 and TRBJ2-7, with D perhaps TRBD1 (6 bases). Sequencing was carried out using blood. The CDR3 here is CAGGSGTTLYEQYF. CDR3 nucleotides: TGTGCCGGGGGCTCGGGGACAACCCTATACGAGCAGTACTTC.